Below, 15 T cell receptor beta chains from the same sample are listed, as sequenced in a study of T cell responses to AZD1222 COVID-19 vaccine. Produced via immunoSEQ multiplex PCR; TCRdb's table is partial and in-frame only. This sample has some 87,000 clones, with more than 80% found just once. This specimen was peripheral blood, taken on day 0 of AZD1222 vaccination. Receptor source: an adult in good health.

This clone occurred a few times. This chain uses TRBV7-6 with TRBJ2-7, with 11 bases that match TRBD2. Per germline, CDR1 SGHVS and CDR2 FNYEAQ. With 5 bases clipped from V and 0 bases from J, the junction kept 3 bases outside the gene matches. The CDR3 totals 15 residues. As DNA, the CDR3 is TGTGCCAGCAGCCAGGGACTAGCGGTCTCCTACGAGCAGTACTTC. Its translation: CASSQGLAVSYEQYF.

The genes are TRBV28 and TRBJ1-1; D is undetermined. Trimming cost V 2 bases and J 1 base, with 8 bases left between them. This CDR3 is 14 amino acids long. Germline V CDR1 and CDR2: MDHEN, SYDVKM. The CDR3 here is CASSLGVGNTEAFF. CDR3 DNA: TGTGCCAGCAGTTTAGGGGTTGGGAACACTGAAGCTTTCTTT.

The chain joins TRBV7-9 to TRBJ1-6, with 8 bases lining up with TRBD1. Trimming cost V 1 base and J 13 bases; bases outside gene matches: 3. CDR1 is SEHNR, CDR2 FQNEAQ, per germline (reference sequence). The length of the CDR3 is 13 residues. The DNA of the CDR3 is TGTGCCAGCAGCTTAGTGACAGGGGATCCCCTCCACTTT. It codes for CASSLVTGDPLHF. Complete variable domain (other parts from reference TRBV7-9 and TRBJ1-6): DTGVSQNPRHKITKRGQNVTFRCDPISEHNRLYWYRQTLGQGPEFLTYFQNEAQLEKSRLLSDRFSAERPKGSFSTLEIQRTEQGDSAMYLCASSLVTGDPLHFGNGTRLTVT.

The chain combines TRBV28 with TRBJ2-3; 8 bases are shared with TRBD2. Germline CDR1 reads MDHEN; CDR2 reads SYDVKM. CDR3 length: 17 residues. Unmatched junction bases numbered 14, after V lost 5 bases and J lost 4 bases. The CDR3 sequence is CASSPTGGAGVADTQYF. For the CDR3, the DNA is TGTGCCAGCAGTCCGACGGGGGGAGCGGGAGTCGCAGATACGCAGTATTTT. Full variable domain (rest looked up from reference TRBV28 and TRBJ2-3): DVKVTQSSRYLVKRTGEKVFLECVQDMDHENMFWYRQDPGLGLRLIYFSYDVKMKEKGDIPEGYSVSREKKERFSLILESASTNQTSMYLCASSPTGGAGVADTQYFGPGTRLTVL.

This rearrangement joins TRBV24-1 to TRBJ2-3, with 10 bases fitting TRBD2. The CDR3 runs 16 residues. Germline V gene sequence: CDR1 KGHDR, CDR2 SFDVKD. Trimming removed 1 base from V and 4 bases from J; junction bases left unmatched: 4. This chain's CDR3 is CATSDLAGGTPDTQYF. CDR3 DNA: TGTGCCACCAGTGATTTAGCGGGAGGGACCCCAGATACGCAGTATTTT.

The chain is built from TRBV7-2 and TRBJ1-3; 7 bases map to TRBD1. The CDR3 runs to 19 residues. V lost 0 bases and J lost 2; bases outside the gene matches: 13. Germline assignment: CDR1 SGHTA and CDR2 FQGNSA. The CDR3 nucleotides read TGTGCCAGCAGCTTAGCTCTCTTCTTAGGGCAGGGGGCTGGAAACACCATATATTTT. Its translation is CASSLALFLGQGAGNTIYF.

The chain recombines TRBV14 with TRBJ1-5; 9 bases match TRBD1. CDR1 SGHDN and CDR2 FVKESK come from the germline V gene. V was clipped by 9 bases and J by 7 bases; unmatched bases: 22. CDR3 length equals 18 residues. The CDR3 reads CARTRGPRSGQGGQPQHF. DNA of the CDR3: TGTGCCAGAACAAGAGGCCCTAGGTCGGGACAGGGAGGACAGCCCCAGCATTTT.

V is TRBV27 and J is TRBJ2-3; TRBD1 matches at 12 bases. CDR3 length: 16 amino acids. Unmatched junction bases numbered 5, after V lost 5 bases and J lost 2 bases. CDR1 and CDR2 (germline): MNHEY, SMNVEV (reference sequence). The CDR3 nucleotides read TGTGCCAGCAGTCCGGGACAGGGGGCGTCCACAGATACGCAGTATTTT. Translation: CASSPGQGASTDTQYF.

CDR3 amino acids: CASSLMSTEAFF. The DNA of the CDR3 is TGTGCCAGCAGCTTGATGTCCACTGAAGCTTTCTTT. The J gene is TRBJ1-1, the V gene TRBV7-9, with unresolved D. The germline V and J ends were trimmed by 3 bases and 4 bases, with 6 bases remaining between them. Germline lookup yields CDR1 SEHNR and CDR2 FQNEAQ (reference sequence). This CDR3 spans 12 amino acids.

The CDR3 reads CASSRSGLSYEQYF. CDR3 sequence (DNA): TGCGCCAGCAGTAGGAGCGGGCTCTCCTACGAGCAGTACTTC. This chain uses TRBV5-1 with TRBJ2-7; D perhaps matches TRBD2 (6 bases). Germline assignment: CDR1 SGHRS and CDR2 YFSETQ. This CDR3 is built from 14 residues. The V gene lost 5 bases and the J gene lost 0 bases, with 12 bases spanning the gap.

The V and J genes are TRBV5-6 and TRBJ2-3, with 9 bases matching TRBD2. CDR3 length: 16 residues. J lost 6 bases, V lost 0 bases, and 8 bases had no gene match. The germline gives CDR1 SGHDT, CDR2 YYEEEE. As DNA, the CDR3 is TGTGCCAGCAGCTTGGGACTAGCGGAGTGGTTGGATACGCAGTATTTT. This codes for CASSLGLAEWLDTQYF.

The chain uses TRBV11-2 and TRBJ1-1; no definite D call. This CDR3 is 11 amino acids long. Trimming cost V 3 bases and J 5 bases, with 4 bases left between them. CDR1 is SGHAT and CDR2 is FQNNGV in the germline V gene. CDR3 region: CASSLGTEAFF. CDR3 nucleotide sequence: TGTGCCAGCAGCTTGGGGACTGAAGCTTTCTTT. Variable domain in full (rest from reference TRBV11-2 and TRBJ1-1): EAGVAQSPRYKIIEKRQSVAFWCNPISGHATLYWYQQILGQGPKLLIQFQNNGVVDDSQLPKDRFSAERLKGVDSTLKIQPAKLEDSAVYLCASSLGTEAFFGQGTRLTVV.

The chain recombines TRBV3-1 (or the pseudogene TRBV3-2) with TRBJ1-2, with 7 bases fitting TRBD1. Germline V CDR1 and CDR2: LGHDT, YNNKEL (reference sequence). V was pared by 1 base and J by 1 base, with 12 bases of the junction left unmatched. This CDR3 is 18 amino acids long. The CDR3 DNA reads as TGTGCCAGCAGCCAAGGGACAGGACAAATCCCGCTTAACTATGGCTACACCTTC. Translated, it gives CASSQGTGQIPLNYGYTF.

The chain employs TRBV25-1 and TRBJ1-2; D is undetermined. The CDR3 totals 13 residues. The germline V gene has CDR1 MGHDK and CDR2 SYGVNS. V lost 0 bases to trimming and J lost 5 bases, with 7 bases between them. Written as DNA, the CDR3 is TGTGCCAGCAGTGAATATGGGAGTTATGGCTACACCTTC. Its translation is CASSEYGSYGYTF.

V gene TRBV6-1 combines with J gene TRBJ1-3; tentatively, D is TRBD1 (5 bases). The germline V gene has CDR1 MNHNS and CDR2 SASEGT. The V gene lost 3 bases and the J gene lost 5 bases, with 8 bases spanning the gap. This CDR3 contains 13 residues. DNA for the CDR3: TGTGCCAGCAGTGACAGGGATAGAAACACCATATATTTT. It codes for CASSDRDRNTIYF.